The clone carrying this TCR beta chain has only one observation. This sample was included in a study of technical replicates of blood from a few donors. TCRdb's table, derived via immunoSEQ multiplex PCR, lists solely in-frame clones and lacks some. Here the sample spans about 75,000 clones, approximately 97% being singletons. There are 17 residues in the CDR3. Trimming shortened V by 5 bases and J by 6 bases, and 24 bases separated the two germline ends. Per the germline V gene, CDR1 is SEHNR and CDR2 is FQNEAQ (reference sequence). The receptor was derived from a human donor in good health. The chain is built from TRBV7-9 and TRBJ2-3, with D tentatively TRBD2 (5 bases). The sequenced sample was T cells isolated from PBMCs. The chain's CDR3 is CASSPWWASRSLDTQYF. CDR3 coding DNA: TGTGCCAGCAGCCCCTGGTGGGCTAGCAGAAGTCTTGATACGCAGTATTTT.